This TCR beta chain was obtained from a study of PD-1 blockade in classical Hodgkin lymphoma. Study summary: Patients had nivolumab dosed at 3 mg/kg, delivered intravenously every 2 weeks. Findings and limits, study-wide: Significant TCR diversity gains by C4D1 occurred in CD4+ but not CD8+ cells. Newly diagnosed patients were reported to exhibit reduced baseline TCR diversity relative to healthy donors.

The table lists this clone with a few counts. Its target is not known. Generated by immunoSEQ multiplex PCR, the TCRdb table keeps only in-frame clones and is missing some. The sample has tens of thousands of clones; 80% are singletons. Time point defined: cycle 4 day 1 (C4D1), after less than seven weeks of nivolumab. Each and every patient relapsed after autologous stem cell transplantation, and patients got differing brentuximab vedotin exposure. The best responses consisted of complete response, partial response or progressive disease. Germline V gives CDR1 MNHEY, CDR2 SMNVEV (reference sequence). Trimming removed 8 bases from V and 3 bases from J, with 19 bases in between. This CDR3 contains 15 residues.

The sequencing used peripheral blood mononuclear cells (PBMCs), collected before the fourth cycle of nivolumab. The chain links TRBV27 to TRBJ1-1; a weak D match, TRBD1 (5 bases). The receptor's source is a human donor with classical Hodgkin lymphoma. The CDR3 DNA is TGTGCCAGCCATGGGACCGCTTTTGGGGACACTGAAGCTTTCTTT. Protein: CASHGTAFGDTEAFF.